In its sample, the clone carrying this T cell receptor beta chain was seen a few times. These data are taken from a study of spatial heterogeneity in lung cancer. The wider study: For the average unique TCR and UMI combination, more than eight occurrences appeared in raw reads.

The time point is: sample taken at primary tumor resection. Unsorted whole RNA samples from tumor, nontumor lung or frozen PBMC were sequenced. Patients with untreated early-stage non-small cell lung cancer, numbering around 71, were the donors. Germline CDR1 reads DFQATT; CDR2 reads SNEGSKA (reference sequence). V lost 4 bases to trimming and J lost 0 bases; unmatched junction nucleotides: 3. The CDR3 runs 16 residues. TCRdb re-derived calls from the 5' RACE reads in MiXCR, one entry per CDR3 protein. The data show under 20,000 distinct CDR3 sequences, about a fifth seen once. The V gene is TRBV20-1, the J gene TRBJ2-1; 13 positions match TRBD2. This TCR was sampled from a male donor with early-stage non-small cell lung cancer. The sequencing used PBMCs, collected at surgery. CDR3 sequence reads: CSATRLAGGSYNEQFF. In nucleotides, the CDR3 is TGCAGTGCTACCAGACTAGCGGGGGGCTCCTACAATGAGCAGTTCTTC.